The 12 T cell receptor beta chains below all came from one sample that was sequenced in a study of T cell repertoires in cytomegalovirus infection. These TCRs are of unknown antigen specificity. A single record per CDR3 protein comes from TCRdb applying MiXCR to the reads. The table lists 650,000 to 900,000 distinct CDR3 sequences, 25% to 35% of them singletons. The sequenced sample was cultured CD8+ T cells from PBMCs, obtained from culture after CMV antigen stimulation. The receptor set was obtained from a human donor in good health (CMV status not recorded). Some clones in this sample may be carry-over from other donors' samples.

The V call is TRBV6-1, the J call TRBJ1-1, with no clear D. This CDR3 has 14 amino acids. With 0 bases removed from V and 6 bases from J, the gap between germline ends came to 11 bases. Germline CDR1 MNHNS, CDR2 SASEGT. The CDR3 spells CASSEAPTLPEAFF. CDR3 nucleotides: TGTGCCAGCAGTGAAGCGCCCACTCTTCCTGAAGCTTTCTTT.

This clonotype was seen only a few times. The chain links TRBV7-2 to TRBJ2-5; 8 nucleotides line up with TRBD2. J lost 1 base, V lost 2 bases, and 3 bases had no gene match. Germline V gene sequence: CDR1 SGHTA, CDR2 FQGNSA. The CDR3 contains 15 residues. For the CDR3, the DNA is TGTGCCAGCAGCTTAAGGCGGGGGGCCCAAGAGACCCAGTACTTC. It encodes CASSLRRGAQETQYF.

This clonotype has more than one count but fewer than ten. The J gene is TRBJ1-1, the V gene TRBV4-2; TRBD1 matches 8 bases. Trimming cost V 1 base and J 6 bases; bases outside gene matches: 4. The CDR3 spans 14 residues. The germline V gene has CDR1 LGHNA and CDR2 YNFKEQ. The DNA of the CDR3 is TGTGCCAGCAGCCAAGTGGGGACAGGCCCTGAAGCTTTCTTT. This sequence encodes CASSQVGTGPEAFF.

This clonotype was counted between two and nine times. The chain has TRBV27 and TRBJ2-7, with 7 bases that match TRBD1. CDR1 and CDR2 from the germline V gene are MNHEY and SMNVEV (reference sequence). There are 14 residues in the CDR3. V lost 8 bases and J lost 5; bases outside the gene matches: 12. DNA of the CDR3: TGTGCCAGCGGTGAAGACAGGGTAATTGACGAGCAGTACTTC. Amino acids: CASGEDRVIDEQYF.

On this clonotype: A much larger clonotype is one base distant, so this may be a read error. The V call is TRBV7-2, the J call TRBJ1-6; 8 bases are shared with TRBD1. This CDR3 comprises 18 residues. Germline V gene sequence: CDR1 SGHTA, CDR2 FQGNSA. V dropped 0 bases and J dropped 1; count of bases not matched to a gene: 5. CDR3 protein: CTSSLAATGVSYNSPLHF. In nucleotides, the CDR3 is TGTACCAGCAGCTTAGCGGCGACAGGGGTTTCCTATAATTCACCCCTCCACTTT.

In its sample, this clonotype was seen many times. V usage is TRBV7-9 and J usage is TRBJ2-7; the D is unclear. CDR1 and CDR2 from the germline V gene are SEHNR and FQNEAQ (reference sequence). The CDR3 runs to 13 residues. V was cut by 5 bases and J by 5 bases, with 13 bases left in between. This CDR3 is CASSPPRAHEQYF. The CDR3 DNA reads TGTGCCAGCAGCCCCCCTAGAGCCCACGAGCAGTACTTC.

This clonotype was counted between two and nine times. J is TRBJ1-1 and V is TRBV6-5; D possibly corresponds to TRBD1 (5 bases). Germline CDR1 MNHEY, CDR2 SVGAGI. The germline V and J ends were trimmed by 6 bases and 3 bases, with 14 bases remaining between them. This CDR3 contains 14 residues. CDR3 region: CASRRQGKDTEAFF. Written as DNA, the CDR3 is TGTGCCAGCAGACGTCAGGGTAAGGACACTGAAGCTTTCTTT.

The CDR3 DNA reads TGTGCCAGCAGCTTCCGGGACAGAAGTATGAACACTGAAGCTTTCTTT. Protein: CASSFRDRSMNTEAFF. V gene TRBV5-6 combines with J gene TRBJ1-1; 7 nucleotides agree with TRBD1. V was pared by 2 bases and J by 0 bases, with 7 bases of the junction left unmatched. This CDR3 comprises 16 residues. Germline assignment: CDR1 SGHDT and CDR2 YYEEEE.

In this sample, this clonotype turned up a few times. J is TRBJ1-1 and V is TRBV6-2 or TRBV6-3; D is unclear. V lost 2 bases and J lost 4, with 20 bases in between. The CDR3 covers 17 residues. CDR1 is MNHEY, CDR2 SVGEGT, per germline. The CDR3 loop is CASSYPPASAFGTEAFF. The CDR3 coding sequence is TGTGCCAGCAGTTACCCCCCGGCGTCCGCATTTGGCACTGAAGCTTTCTTT.

This clonotype occurred a few times. The chain combines TRBV19 with TRBJ1-1, with 8 bases fitting TRBD1. The CDR3 is 16 amino acids. Per the germline V gene, CDR1 is LNHDA and CDR2 is SQIVND (reference sequence). Trimming took 4 bases from V and 0 from J; bases not matched to a gene: 7. The CDR3 DNA reads TGTGCCAGTAGTACTGGGACAGGCCGCATGAACACTGAAGCTTTCTTT. It codes for CASSTGTGRMNTEAFF.

This clonotype was observed a handful of times. The rearrangement uses TRBV6-6 and TRBJ1-2, with 8 bases that match TRBD1. Germline V gene data show CDR1 as MNHNY and CDR2 as SVGAGI (reference sequence). The CDR3 is 17 amino acids. The J segment lost 2 bases and the V segment lost 0 bases, leaving 8 bases of the junction unmatched. DNA of the CDR3: TGTGCCAGCAGTTACTCGAAAGCTTGGACAGGGAACTATGGCTACACCTTC. It specifies CASSYSKAWTGNYGYTF.

V gene TRBV19 combines with J gene TRBJ2-7, with 7 bases lining up with TRBD2. CDR1 and CDR2 (germline): LNHDA, SQIVND (reference sequence). The CDR3 contains 16 residues. V gave up 7 bases and J gave up 7 bases; unmatched junction bases: 19. CDR3 amino acids: CASTPRGSGASAEQYF. The DNA of the CDR3 is TGTGCCAGTACACCTCGCGGAAGCGGGGCCTCGGCGGAGCAGTACTTC. The whole variable domain, filled in from reference TRBV19 and TRBJ2-7, reads DGGITQSPKYLFRKEGQNVTLSCEQNLNHDAMYWYRQDPGQGLRLIYYSQIVNDFQKGDIAEGYSVSREKKESFPLTVTSAQKNPTAFYLCASTPRGSGASAEQYFGPGTRLTVT.